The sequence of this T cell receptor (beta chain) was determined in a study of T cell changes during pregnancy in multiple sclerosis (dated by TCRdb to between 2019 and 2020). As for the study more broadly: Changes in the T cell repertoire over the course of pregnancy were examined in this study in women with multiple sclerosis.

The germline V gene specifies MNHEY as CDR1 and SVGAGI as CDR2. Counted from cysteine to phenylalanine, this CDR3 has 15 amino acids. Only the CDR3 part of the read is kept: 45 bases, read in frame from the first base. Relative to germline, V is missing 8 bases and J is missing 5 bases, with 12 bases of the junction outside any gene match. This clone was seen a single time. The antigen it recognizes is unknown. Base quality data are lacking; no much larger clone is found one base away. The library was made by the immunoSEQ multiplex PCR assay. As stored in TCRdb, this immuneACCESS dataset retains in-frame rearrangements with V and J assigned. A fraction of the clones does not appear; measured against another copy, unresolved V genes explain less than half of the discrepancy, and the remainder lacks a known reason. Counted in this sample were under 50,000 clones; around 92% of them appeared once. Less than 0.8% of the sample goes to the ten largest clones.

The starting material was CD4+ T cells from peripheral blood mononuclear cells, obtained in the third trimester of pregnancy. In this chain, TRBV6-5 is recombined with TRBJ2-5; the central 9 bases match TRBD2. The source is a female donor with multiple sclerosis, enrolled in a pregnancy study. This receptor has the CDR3 CASRSGSIKGETQYF. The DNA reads TGTGCCAGCCGTAGCGGGAGCATTAAGGGGGAGACCCAGTACTTC.